This T cell receptor beta chain was sequenced in a study of T cell responses to AZD1222 COVID-19 vaccine. Whole-study results and caveats: Per reports, nearly half of all spike-specific TCRs target regions that are unmutated in variants. Repertoires were obtained only post-peak T cell response.

Comments on this clone: The antigen is unknown.

Assay: immunoSEQ multiplex PCR; the TCRdb copy retains only in-frame clones and omits some. The sample includes 110,000 or so clones, 80% to 90% of them seen just once. Germline lookup yields CDR1 SQVTM and CDR2 ANQGSEA. V lost 6 bases, J lost 6 bases, and 13 bases stayed unmatched. The CDR3 spans 15 residues. Sequenced here: peripheral blood, sampled 28 days after the second AZD1222 dose. This clonotype was sampled from an adult who received the AZD1222 COVID-19 vaccine. V usage is TRBV29-1 and J usage is TRBJ2-1, with TRBD2 matching over 8 bases. CDR3 sequence: CSVNSGTSPFNEQFF. The CDR3 DNA is TGCAGCGTCAATTCCGGGACTAGTCCTTTCAATGAGCAGTTCTTC.